This T cell receptor beta chain was obtained from a study of shared clonotypes between healthy human individuals. Study in general: There were three CD4 naive, three CD4 memory, two CD8 naive and one CD8 memory plates per donor.

The donors were adults (healthy and HIV-negative) with no recent acute infections or vaccinations. The CDR3 spans 14 residues. V lost 4 bases and J lost 0, with 9 bases in between. The V gene's germline CDR1 is WSHSY and CDR2 SAAADI. DNA at about 200 ng, 25,000 to 35,000 T cell genomes, went into sorted-subset replicate PCRs. The data were produced by immunoSEQ multiplex PCR, yet TCRdb's version contains in-frame clones alone and is incomplete. The data hold 2 million to 2.5 million clones, with approximately 95% observed a single time. The sample consisted of naive CD4+ T cells from PBMCs. Stated subset: CD45RA+ positively selected. The chain couples TRBV10-2 to TRBJ2-5; no definite D call. The sequence was collected from a man aged 18 to 29 in good health. Some clones in this sample may be carry-over from other donors' samples. The CDR3 protein is CASSVESNQETQYF. Written as DNA, the CDR3 is TGCGCCAGCAGTGTGGAGTCTAACCAAGAGACCCAGTACTTC.